The 25 T cell receptor beta chains below were found in one sample sequenced in a study of technical replicates of blood from a few donors. Repertoires were generated with immunoSEQ multiplex PCR, while TCRdb's copy carries only in-frame clones and drops some. The sample holds fewer than 90,000 clones, approximately 96% seen once. Sequencing was performed on T cells isolated from PBMCs. The receptors shown here come from a human donor in good health.

This rearrangement joins TRBV7-2 to TRBJ2-1; TRBD1 agrees at 8 bases. V trimming: 3 bases; J trimming: 15 bases; junction bases outside the gene matches: 10. Germline CDR1 SGHTA, CDR2 FQGNSA. The length of the CDR3 is 13 residues. The CDR3 DNA follows: TGTGCCAGCAGCTTTCGACAGGGGCCCTGGGGGTTCTTC. It is translated as CASSFRQGPWGFF. Full variable domain (outside the CDR3, taken from reference TRBV7-2 and TRBJ2-1): GAGVSQSPSNKVTEKGKDVELRCDPISGHTALYWYRQSLGQGLEFLIYFQGNSAPDKSGLPSDRFSAERTGGSVSTLTIQRTQQEDSAVYLCASSFRQGPWGFFGPGTRLTVL.

The chain couples TRBV6-6 to TRBJ1-1; TRBD1 matches 10 bases. This CDR3 region has 13 residues. Germline V gene lookup returns CDR1 MNHNY and CDR2 SVGAGI (reference sequence). With 5 bases clipped from V and 11 bases from J, the junction kept 8 bases outside the gene matches. CDR3 sequence reads: CASSTWDRGAAFF. For the CDR3, the DNA is TGTGCCAGCAGTACGTGGGACAGGGGTGCTGCTTTCTTT.

This clone has a single count. The CDR3 spells CASSPGGVNTEAFF. CDR3 DNA: TGTGCCAGCAGCCCCGGCGGCGTGAACACTGAAGCTTTCTTT. V is TRBV7-2 and J is TRBJ1-1; unclear D gene. CDR3 length: 14 amino acids. V was shortened by 5 bases and J by 0 bases, with 10 bases between the two germline ends. Germline values: CDR1 SGHTA, CDR2 FQGNSA.

This chain uses TRBV5-5 with TRBJ2-7; 11 bases fit TRBD2. The CDR3 is made up of 18 amino acids. The junction had 11 bases not matched to a gene; V was cut back by 3 bases and J by 0 bases. CDR1 is SGHKS and CDR2 is YYEKEE in the germline V gene (reference sequence). In DNA, the CDR3 is TGTGCCAGCAGCTCGCCTCCGACTAGCGGGGTCAGCTCCTACGAGCAGTACTTC. Its translation is CASSSPPTSGVSSYEQYF.

The chain carries TRBV15 and TRBJ1-3; D gene unclear. V lost 0 bases and J lost 4, with 4 bases in between. CDR1 and CDR2 (germline): LNHNV, YYDKDF (reference sequence). This CDR3 comprises 13 residues. CDR3 in amino acids: CATSRDKGNTIYF. The CDR3 region has the DNA TGTGCCACCAGCAGAGATAAAGGAAACACCATATATTTT.

The rearrangement uses TRBV5-1 and TRBJ2-1; 7 positions match TRBD1. CDR3 length equals 15 residues. J was trimmed by 4 bases and V by 4 bases; bases with no gene match: 8. Germline values: CDR1 SGHRS, CDR2 YFSETQ. CDR3 loop: CASSPATGRYNEQFF. Written as DNA, the CDR3 is TGCGCCAGCAGCCCGGCGACAGGGAGATACAATGAGCAGTTCTTC. Drawing the rest from reference TRBV5-1 and TRBJ2-1, the complete variable domain is KAGVTQTPRYLIKTRGQQVTLSCSPISGHRSVSWYQQTPGQGLQFLFEYFSETQRNKGNFPGRFSGRQFSNSRSEMNVSTLELGDSALYLCASSPATGRYNEQFFGPGTRLTVL.

The chain is built from TRBV7-8 and TRBJ2-7; 9 positions match TRBD1. This CDR3 comprises 13 residues. V lost 3 bases and J lost 7; bases outside the gene matches: 4. CDR1 SGHVS and CDR2 FQNEAQ come from the germline V gene. CDR3 DNA sequence: TGTGCCAGCAGCTTTGGGACAGGGTGGGAGCAGTACTTC. Translated, it gives CASSFGTGWEQYF.

CDR3 DNA sequence: TGTGCCAGCAGTCTCCGGGCGGGTGAAAAACTGTTTTTT. Its translation: CASSLRAGEKLFF. V and J are TRBV28 and TRBJ1-4; the D is unclear. The V end was cut by 5 bases, the J end by 7 bases, with 11 bases between. This CDR3 is 13 amino acids long. Germline-derived CDR1 and CDR2 are MDHEN and SYDVKM.

The rearrangement uses TRBV7-9 and TRBJ1-1, with 9 bases lining up with TRBD1. This CDR3 comprises 16 residues. Per the germline V gene, CDR1 is SEHNR and CDR2 is FQNEAQ (reference sequence). V shed 3 bases, J shed 5 bases, and the junction held 10 bases outside the gene matches. CDR3: CASSFFPGQGETEAFF. The CDR3 DNA reads TGTGCCAGCAGCTTTTTTCCGGGACAGGGAGAAACTGAAGCTTTCTTT.

CDR3 residues: CASSSTGGSGYTF. The CDR3 DNA follows: TGTGCCAGCAGCTCGACAGGGGGTTCTGGCTACACCTTC. The chain couples TRBV11-1 to TRBJ1-2; 9 bases align to TRBD1. The V and J ends lost 4 bases and 7 bases, in that order; junction bases with no gene match: 4. The germline V gene has CDR1 SGHAT and CDR2 FQDESV (reference sequence). CDR3 length: 13 amino acids.

The gene calls are TRBV7-6 and TRBJ2-1, with a weak D call TRBD2 (6 bases). The CDR3 extends over 19 amino acids. The germline CDR1 and CDR2 sequences are SGHVS and FNYEAQ. Trimming took 2 bases from V and 0 from J, leaving 20 bases between them. The CDR3 loop is CASSLTDYASASSYNEQFF. Written as DNA, the CDR3 is TGTGCCAGCAGCTTAACCGACTATGCTAGCGCGAGCTCCTACAATGAGCAGTTCTTC.

V usage is TRBV27 and J usage is TRBJ1-4; 7 nucleotides align to TRBD1. This CDR3 is 14 amino acids long. Germline CDR1 and CDR2: MNHEY and SMNVEV (reference sequence). V shed 5 bases, J shed 3 bases, and the junction held 3 bases outside the gene matches. CDR3 DNA: TGTGCCAGCAGTCCCGGGACAGCTAATGAAAAACTGTTTTTT. Its protein product is CASSPGTANEKLFF.

This clone is a singleton in its sample. The gene calls are TRBV5-4 and TRBJ2-7; 7 nucleotides agree with TRBD2. The J segment lost 2 bases and the V segment lost 1 base, leaving 6 bases of the junction unmatched. The CDR3 has 15 amino acids. Germline lookup yields CDR1 SGHNT and CDR2 YYREEE (reference sequence). The CDR3 DNA reads as TGTGCCAGCAGCTTGTATACTAGCGTTCCCTACGAGCAGTACTTC. It codes for CASSLYTSVPYEQYF.

This chain joins TRBV5-1 and TRBJ1-1; the D gene is possibly TRBD1 (5 bases). Germline loops: CDR1 SGHRS, CDR2 YFSETQ. Trimming stripped 0 bases from V and 1 base from J, with 16 bases between. The CDR3 has 17 residues. CDR3 loop: CASSLERDSRGNTEAFF. The CDR3 nucleotides read TGCGCCAGCAGCTTGGAGAGGGACTCCCGGGGGAACACTGAAGCTTTCTTT.

V gene TRBV9 combines with J gene TRBJ2-7, with 9 bases fitting TRBD2. This CDR3 contains 15 residues. Germline V gives CDR1 SGDLS, CDR2 YYNGEE. With V trimmed by 0 bases and J by 3 bases, 4 bases remained unmatched. The CDR3 region is CASSVGASGVYEQYF. In DNA form, the CDR3 reads TGTGCCAGCAGCGTAGGGGCTAGCGGGGTCTACGAGCAGTACTTC.

The CDR3: CAGGGSSPYEQYF. In DNA form, the CDR3 reads TGTGCCGGGGGGGGGAGTAGTCCCTACGAGCAGTACTTC. The rearrangement links TRBV28 to TRBJ2-7, with TRBD2 matching over 7 bases. Germline V lookup: CDR1 MDHEN, CDR2 SYDVKM. V shed 11 bases and J 2 bases; nucleotides not matched to a gene: 9. The CDR3 runs 13 residues.

The V gene is TRBV29-1, the J gene TRBJ2-7, with 10 bases lining up with TRBD2. The CDR3 has 15 amino acids. V trimming: 0 bases; J trimming: 1 base; junction bases outside the gene matches: 3. The germline gives CDR1 SQVTM, CDR2 ANQGSEA. CDR3 region: CSVEDRAGGSYEQYF. CDR3 DNA: TGCAGCGTTGAAGATCGAGCGGGAGGGTCCTACGAGCAGTACTTC.

This sequence joins TRBV2 and TRBJ1-5; D possibly corresponds to TRBD1 (6 bases). Germline V gives CDR1 SNHLY, CDR2 FYNNEI. The CDR3 sequence is 12 residues long. The V end was cut by 9 bases, the J end by 6 bases, with 12 bases between. As DNA, the CDR3 is TGTGCCAGTACAGGGTTAGGTCAGCCCCAGCATTTT. Translating it yields CASTGLGQPQHF.

This chain uses TRBV7-9 with TRBJ1-2; tentatively, D is TRBD1 (5 bases). Germline V gene sequence: CDR1 SEHNR, CDR2 FQNEAQ (reference sequence). Trimming left V 5 bases short and J 1 base short, with 14 bases between. CDR3 length: 15 residues. DNA of the CDR3: TGTGCCAGCAGCGCCTCAGTCGGGGGTAACTATGGCTACACCTTC. Translation: CASSASVGGNYGYTF.

CDR3 sequence: CASSLGLAGISGANVLTF. The DNA of the CDR3 is TGTGCCAGCAGCTTGGGACTAGCGGGGATCTCTGGGGCCAACGTCCTGACTTTC. V gene TRBV5-4 combines with J gene TRBJ2-6; 11 nucleotides line up with TRBD2. The germline CDR1 and CDR2 sequences are SGHNT and YYREEE (reference sequence). J gave up 0 bases and V 0 bases, and 2 bases lay outside the gene matches. This CDR3 has 18 amino acids.

The J gene is TRBJ2-2, the V gene TRBV5-4, with TRBD2 identical over 12 bases. Germline V gene sequence: CDR1 SGHNT, CDR2 YYREEE (reference sequence). CDR3 length: 19 residues. V dropped 0 bases and J dropped 0; count of bases not matched to a gene: 6. For the CDR3, the DNA is TGTGCCAGCAGCTTGGTCCTAGCGGGAGGGCCAACGAACACCGGGGAGCTGTTTTTT. It codes for CASSLVLAGGPTNTGELFF.

V is TRBV29-1 and J is TRBJ2-7; D is perhaps TRBD1 (5 bases). Trimming took 4 bases from V and 2 from J, leaving 18 bases between them. Per the germline V gene, CDR1 is SQVTM and CDR2 is ANQGSEA. The length of the CDR3 is 15 residues. In DNA form, the CDR3 reads TGCAGCGTTGCTCGCTCGAGAGACAGAACCTACGAGCAGTACTTC. It is translated as CSVARSRDRTYEQYF.

The chain joins TRBV12-5 to TRBJ1-2, with 8 bases aligning to TRBD1. The ends lost 6 bases at V and 6 bases at J; junction bases unmatched: 12. CDR1 is LGHNT and CDR2 is FRNRAP in the germline V gene. This CDR3 spans 15 amino acids. The CDR3, as DNA: TGTGCTAGTGGGGATTCAACCGGACAGGGCCATGGCTACACCTTC. It specifies CASGDSTGQGHGYTF.

The V and J genes are TRBV5-1 and TRBJ2-7; 7 bases align to TRBD2. This CDR3 is built from 13 residues. The ends lost 4 bases at V and 4 bases at J; junction bases unmatched: 5. Germline assignment: CDR1 SGHRS and CDR2 YFSETQ. The CDR3 sequence: CASSTGGTYEQYF. The CDR3 DNA reads as TGCGCCAGCAGCACGGGGGGTACTTACGAGCAGTACTTC.

This chain links TRBV30 with TRBJ1-4, with D hard to call. V was shortened by 6 bases and J by 0 bases, with 5 bases between the two germline ends. There are 12 residues in the CDR3. Germline CDR1 is GTSNPN and CDR2 is SVGIG (reference sequence). CDR3 in DNA: TGTGCCTGCAAAACAACTAATGAAAAACTGTTTTTT. Its translation is CACKTTNEKLFF.